The subject of this entry is one T cell receptor (beta chain). The data are from a study of blood T cell repertoires in COVID-19. Sequencing was performed with immunoSEQ multiplex PCR; in TCRdb, only in-frame clones are kept and a portion is missing. Of some 250,000 clones detected, 91% appear once; the ten largest clones hold approximately 1.2%. Participants were aged 18 to 89 years, lived in over 20 US areas, and enrolled virtually. The study assigned cohorts using participant-reported clinical history. V gave up 2 bases and J gave up 5 bases; unmatched junction bases: 5. There are 15 residues in the CDR3. Germline V gene sequence: CDR1 MNHNS, CDR2 SASEGT.

This receptor was obtained from a human donor in a cohort exposed to, infected with or recovered from COVID-19 (not recorded which). The donor label of this sample is uncertain. The chain has TRBV6-1 and TRBJ2-2; the match to TRBD2 covers 7 bases. Sequencing was carried out using PBMCs or T cells enriched from blood (not recorded which). The CDR3 spells CASSELGEGTGELFF. The CDR3 region has the DNA TGTGCCAGCAGTGAATTGGGGGAGGGGACCGGGGAGCTGTTTTTT.